The clone carrying this TCR beta chain was recorded at least ten times. What it binds is unknown. The data derive from a study of human T cells and chemical hapten exposure. At the level of the study: All patients underwent weekly scalp dosing with diphenylcyclopropenone for the full approximately 25-week study.

There are 16 residues in the CDR3. Germline CDR1 is DFQATT and CDR2 is SNEGSKA (reference sequence). The J segment lost 0 bases and the V segment lost 6 bases, leaving 10 bases of the junction unmatched. Unique molecular identifiers were linked by the library to individual cDNA molecules. In TCRdb, the RACE reads were re-called with MiXCR into one record per CDR3 protein. The sample has over 30,000 distinct CDR3 sequences; 9.5% are singletons. Stated time point: patch test 3, about 24 weeks after DPC sensitization. Indicated treatment: therapeutic diphenylcyclopropenone sensitization with weekly scalp DPC. Unfractionated whole blood yielded the extracted total RNA. Regarding the study as a whole: DPC sensitization produced no change in TCRs with frequency above 1 in 1000.

The sequences come from whole blood, collected in connection with sensitization to the hapten diphenylcyclopropenone (DPC). V and J are TRBV20-1 and TRBJ1-4; 7 bases fit TRBD1. The sequence was obtained from a man in his fifties with alopecia areata. Some clones in this sample may be carry-over from other donors' samples. This CDR3 reads CSAQLTGLATNEKLFF. CDR3 DNA sequence: TGCAGTGCCCAACTGACAGGGCTTGCAACTAATGAAAAACTGTTTTTT.